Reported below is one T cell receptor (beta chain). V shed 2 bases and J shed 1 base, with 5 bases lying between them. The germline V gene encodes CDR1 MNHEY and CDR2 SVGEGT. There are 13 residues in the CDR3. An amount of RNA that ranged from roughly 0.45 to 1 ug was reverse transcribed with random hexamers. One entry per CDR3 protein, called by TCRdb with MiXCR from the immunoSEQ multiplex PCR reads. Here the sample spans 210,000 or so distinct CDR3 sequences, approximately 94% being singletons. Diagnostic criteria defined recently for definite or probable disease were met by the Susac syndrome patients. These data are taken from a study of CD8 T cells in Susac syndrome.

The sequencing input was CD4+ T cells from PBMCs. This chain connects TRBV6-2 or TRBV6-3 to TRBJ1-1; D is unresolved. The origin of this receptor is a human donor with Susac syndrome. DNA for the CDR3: TGTGCCAGCAGTTACGCCCAGAACACTGAAGCTTTCTTT. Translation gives CASSYAQNTEAFF.